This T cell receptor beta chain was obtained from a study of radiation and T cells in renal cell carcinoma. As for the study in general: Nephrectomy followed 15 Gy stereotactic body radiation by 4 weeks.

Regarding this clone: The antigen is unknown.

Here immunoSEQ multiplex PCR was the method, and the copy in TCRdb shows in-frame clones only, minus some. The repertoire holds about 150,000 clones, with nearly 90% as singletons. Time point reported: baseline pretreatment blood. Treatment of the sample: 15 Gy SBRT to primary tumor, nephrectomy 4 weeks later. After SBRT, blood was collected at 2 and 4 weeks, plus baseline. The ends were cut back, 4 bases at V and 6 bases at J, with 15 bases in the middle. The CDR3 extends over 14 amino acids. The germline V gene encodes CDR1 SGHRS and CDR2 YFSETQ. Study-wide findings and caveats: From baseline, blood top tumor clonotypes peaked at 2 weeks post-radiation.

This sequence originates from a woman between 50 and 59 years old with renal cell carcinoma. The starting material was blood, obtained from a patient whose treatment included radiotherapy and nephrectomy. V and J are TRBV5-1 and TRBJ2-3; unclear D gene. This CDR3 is CASSRRFDLDTQYF. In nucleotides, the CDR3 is TGCGCCAGCAGCCGACGCTTTGACTTGGATACGCAGTATTTT.